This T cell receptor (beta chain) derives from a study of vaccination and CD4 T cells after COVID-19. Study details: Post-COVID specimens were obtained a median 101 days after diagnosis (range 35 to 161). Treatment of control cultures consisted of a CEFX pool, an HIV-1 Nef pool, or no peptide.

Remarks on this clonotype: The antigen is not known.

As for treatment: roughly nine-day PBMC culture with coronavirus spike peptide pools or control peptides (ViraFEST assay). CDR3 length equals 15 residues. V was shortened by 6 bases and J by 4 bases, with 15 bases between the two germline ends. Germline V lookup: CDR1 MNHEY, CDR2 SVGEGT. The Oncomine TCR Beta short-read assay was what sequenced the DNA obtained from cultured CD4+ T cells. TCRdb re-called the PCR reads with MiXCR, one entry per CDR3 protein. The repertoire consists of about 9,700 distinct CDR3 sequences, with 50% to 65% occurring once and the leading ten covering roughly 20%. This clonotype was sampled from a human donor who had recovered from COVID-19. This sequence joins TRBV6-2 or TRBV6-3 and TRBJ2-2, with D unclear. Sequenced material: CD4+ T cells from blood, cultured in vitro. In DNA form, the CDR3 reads TGTGCCAGCAGAAAGGAGCCTATCACCACCGGGGAGCTGTTTTTT. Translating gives CASRKEPITTGELFF.